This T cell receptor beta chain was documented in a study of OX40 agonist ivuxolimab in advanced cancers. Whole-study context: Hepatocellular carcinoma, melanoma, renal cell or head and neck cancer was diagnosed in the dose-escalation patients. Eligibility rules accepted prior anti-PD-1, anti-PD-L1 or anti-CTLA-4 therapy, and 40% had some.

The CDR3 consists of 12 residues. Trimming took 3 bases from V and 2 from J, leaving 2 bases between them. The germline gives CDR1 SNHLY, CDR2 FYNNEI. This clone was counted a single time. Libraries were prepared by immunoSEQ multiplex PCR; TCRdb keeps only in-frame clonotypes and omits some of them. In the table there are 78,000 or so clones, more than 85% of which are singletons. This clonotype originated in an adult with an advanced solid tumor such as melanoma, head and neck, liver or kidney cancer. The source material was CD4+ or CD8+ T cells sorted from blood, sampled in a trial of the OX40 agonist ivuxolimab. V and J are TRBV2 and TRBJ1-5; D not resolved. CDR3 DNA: TGTGCCAGCAGTGATGGCAATCAGCCCCAGCATTTT. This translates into CASSDGNQPQHF.